Included here is one T cell receptor beta chain sequence, with context. Other DNA sequences in the same sample also yield this CDR3. Using immunoSEQ multiplex PCR, the repertoire was profiled, and TCRdb retains in-frame clones only, with some absent. The profile shows some 2,000,000 clones, 85% to 95% of them singletons. CDR3 length: 11 residues. V was clipped by 6 bases and J by 3 bases, with 4 bases between them. Germline values: CDR1 MGHDK, CDR2 SYGVNS. These data belong to a study of shared clonotypes between healthy human individuals. Healthy and HIV-negative, the adult donors had no recent acute infections or vaccinations. Memory CD4+ cells were the fraction left after CD45RA+ naive selection.

The V gene is TRBV25-1, the J gene TRBJ2-3; D gene uncertain. The sequence derives from a young man in good health. Sequenced material: naive CD4+ T cells sorted from blood. This sample's subset: CD45RA+ positively selected. The CDR3 reads CASSNTDTQYF. CDR3 sequence (DNA): TGTGCCAGCAGCAATACAGATACGCAGTATTTT.